These T cell receptor beta chains were read from a single sample in a study of blood T cell repertoires in COVID-19. Clones were read by immunoSEQ multiplex PCR, and TCRdb kept only the in-frame ones, dropping some. This table holds more than 100,000 clones, about 87% found once. The sequenced sample consisted of peripheral blood. These receptors came from a woman aged 55-69 years with acute or convalescent COVID-19. The CDR3 runs from the conserved cysteine through the conserved F or W. Fields, in order: V gene, clone size, D gene, J gene, CDR3 protein, CDR3 DNA. A D gene is named only where the DNA matches it firmly. Clone size is stated in some rows and not others, as once, few, many or a class when expanded.

TRBV6-1	-	-	TRBJ1-5	CASSDMARVKQPQHF	TGTGCCAGCAGTGATATGGCCAGGGTAAAGCAGCCCCAGCATTTT
TRBV28	-	TRBD2	TRBJ2-4	CASSLSGSGSHLVLVQYF	TGTGCCAGCAGTTTATCGGGTAGCGGGAGCCATCTAGTTTTGGTTCAGTACTTC
TRBV6-5	-	-	TRBJ1-5	CASRADSYQPQHF	TGTGCCAGCAGAGCAGACAGTTATCAGCCCCAGCATTTT
TRBV2	-	-	TRBJ2-2	CASKETTNTGELFF	TGTGCCAGCAAGGAGACTACCAACACCGGGGAGCTGTTTTTT
TRBV10-1	once	-	TRBJ2-7	CASSEPQGYEQYF	TGCGCCAGCAGTGAGCCTCAGGGTTACGAGCAGTACTTC
TRBV19	many	TRBD1	TRBJ1-5	CASKSRQGNFSNQPQHF	TGTGCCAGTAAGTCCCGACAGGGTAACTTTAGCAATCAGCCCCAGCATTTT
TRBV2	-	-	TRBJ2-1	CASSPLPINEQFF	TGTGCCAGCAGTCCACTGCCCATCAATGAGCAGTTCTTC
TRBV30	-	-	TRBJ1-2	CAWTGPGGRYGYTF	TGTGCCTGGACAGGACCGGGGGGGAGGTATGGCTACACCTTC
TRBV28	-	-	TRBJ1-6	CASSPRGVYNSPLHF	TGTGCCAGCAGCCCCAGGGGCGTCTATAATTCACCCCTCCACTTT
TRBV12-3/TRBV12-4	-	-	TRBJ1-2	CASSSVYGYTF	TGTGCCAGCAGTTCGGTTTATGGCTACACCTTC
TRBV24-1	-	-	TRBJ2-2	CATSAPAGSGGGANTGELFF	TGTGCCACCAGTGCCCCCGCAGGTAGTGGCGGGGGCGCGAACACCGGGGAGCTGTTTTTT
TRBV5-6	-	-	TRBJ1-1	CASSLRGVMNTEAFF	TGTGCCAGCAGCTTGCGCGGGGTAATGAACACTGAAGCTTTCTTT
TRBV5-4	-	TRBD1	TRBJ1-6	CASSLSEGANLNSPLHF	TGTGCCAGCAGCTTGAGTGAGGGGGCTAACCTTAATTCACCCCTCCACTTT
TRBV4-1	-	-	TRBJ1-1	CASSQRAGNTEAFF	TGCGCCAGCAGCCAACGAGCGGGAAACACTGAAGCTTTCTTT
TRBV28	-	-	TRBJ1-1	CASIRPGTRGTEAFF	TGTGCCAGCATTCGACCAGGGACTCGGGGAACTGAAGCTTTCTTT
TRBV11-2	once	TRBD2	TRBJ2-3	CASSLRSSGATDTQYF	TGTGCCAGCAGCTTAAGGTCTAGCGGGGCCACAGATACGCAGTATTTT
TRBV18	-	-	TRBJ1-4	CASSPLVPGSTLNEKLFF	TGTGCCAGCTCACCTCTTGTACCAGGGTCCACGCTTAATGAAAAACTGTTTTTT